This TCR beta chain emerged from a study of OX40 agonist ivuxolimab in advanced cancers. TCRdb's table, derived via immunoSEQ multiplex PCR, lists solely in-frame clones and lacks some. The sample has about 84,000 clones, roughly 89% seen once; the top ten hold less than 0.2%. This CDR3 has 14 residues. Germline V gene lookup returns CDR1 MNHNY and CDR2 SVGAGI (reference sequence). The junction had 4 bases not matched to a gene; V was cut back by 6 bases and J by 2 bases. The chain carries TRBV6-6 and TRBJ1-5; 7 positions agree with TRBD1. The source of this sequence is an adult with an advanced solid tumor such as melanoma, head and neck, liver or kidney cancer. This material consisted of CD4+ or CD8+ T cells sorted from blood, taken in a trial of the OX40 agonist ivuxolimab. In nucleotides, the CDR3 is TGTGCCAGCAGGAGGACAGGTGGCAATCAGCCCCAGCATTTT. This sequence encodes CASRRTGGNQPQHF.